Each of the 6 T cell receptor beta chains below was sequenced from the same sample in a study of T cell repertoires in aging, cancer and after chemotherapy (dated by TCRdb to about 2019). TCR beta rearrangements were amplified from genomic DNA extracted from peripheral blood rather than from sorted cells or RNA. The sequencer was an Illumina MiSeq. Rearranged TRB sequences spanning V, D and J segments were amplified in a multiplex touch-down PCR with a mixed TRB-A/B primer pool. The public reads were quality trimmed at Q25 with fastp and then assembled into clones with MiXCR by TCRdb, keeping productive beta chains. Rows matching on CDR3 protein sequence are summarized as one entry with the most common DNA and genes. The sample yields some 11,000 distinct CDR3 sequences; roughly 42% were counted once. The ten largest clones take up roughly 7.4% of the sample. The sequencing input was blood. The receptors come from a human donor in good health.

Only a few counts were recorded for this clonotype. The CDR3: CSASRREQYF. The CDR3 region has the DNA TGCAGTGCCAGCCGACGCGAGCAGTACTTC. V usage is TRBV20-1 and J usage is TRBJ2-7; D unclear. V lost 6 bases and J 6 bases, leaving 9 bases between the germline ends. Germline CDR1 is DFQATT and CDR2 is SNEGSKA (reference sequence). CDR3 length: 10 amino acids.

The CDR3 reads CATSRVRQLVTDTQYF. The CDR3 nucleotides are TGTGCCACCAGCAGAGTGAGGCAGTTGGTGACAGATACGCAGTATTTT. This chain links TRBV15 with TRBJ2-3; D remains ambiguous. Germline lookup yields CDR1 LNHNV and CDR2 YYDKDF (reference sequence). The CDR3 covers 16 residues. Trimming took off 1 base at V and 3 bases at J, with 14 bases between the two ends.

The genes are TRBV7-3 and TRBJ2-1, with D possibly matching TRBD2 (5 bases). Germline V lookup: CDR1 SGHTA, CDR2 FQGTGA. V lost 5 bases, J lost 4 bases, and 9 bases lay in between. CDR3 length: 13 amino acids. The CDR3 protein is CASSRPGYNEQFF. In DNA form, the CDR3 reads TGTGCCAGCAGCCGACCGGGGTACAATGAGCAGTTCTTC. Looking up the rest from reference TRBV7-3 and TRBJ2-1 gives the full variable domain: GAGVSQTPSNKVTEKGKYVELRCDPISGHTALYWYRQSLGQGPEFLIYFQGTGAADDSGLPNDRFFAVRPEGSVSTLKIQRTERGDSAVYLCASSRPGYNEQFFGPGTRLTVL.

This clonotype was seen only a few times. The CDR3: CSAKQGEVGNTIYF. The CDR3 DNA follows: TGCAGTGCTAAACAGGGTGAGGTTGGAAACACCATATATTTT. V and J are TRBV20-1 and TRBJ1-3; D may be TRBD1 (6 bases). There are 14 residues in the CDR3. Trimming left V 4 bases short and J 3 bases short, with 13 bases between. CDR1 is DFQATT and CDR2 is SNEGSKA in the germline V gene (reference sequence).

The DNA for the CDR3 is TGCAGTGCTACCCCCTTCGGGGCCAACGTCCTGACTTTC. Translated: CSATPFGANVLTF. The rearrangement uses TRBV20-1 and TRBJ2-6; D ambiguous. The CDR3 has 13 amino acids. Trimming took off 4 bases at V and 4 bases at J, with 8 bases between the two ends. The germline gives CDR1 DFQATT, CDR2 SNEGSKA (reference sequence).

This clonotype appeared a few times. CDR3 in DNA: TGTGCCAGTAGTATACTGTCGACAGGGGGGGAAAATGGCTACACCTTC. This codes for CASSILSTGGENGYTF. The V gene is TRBV19, the J gene TRBJ1-2; 9 nucleotides align to TRBD1. J gave up 6 bases and V 2 bases, and 10 bases lay outside the gene matches. Germline CDR1 and CDR2: LNHDA and SQIVND (reference sequence). This CDR3 comprises 16 residues.